The clone carrying this T cell receptor beta chain was recorded many times. Its antigen is not known. The record originates from a study of T cell repertoires in cytomegalovirus infection. Findings and caveats of the study: The response measured ex vivo was dominated by TCR beta clonotypes (HLA-C-restricted and CMV-specific).

The CDR3 consists of 16 residues. CDR1 and CDR2 (germline): MNHNS, SASEGT. V gave up 10 bases and J gave up 0 bases, with 19 bases separating them. TCRdb recomputed calls from the reads with MiXCR, one row per CDR3 protein. The table lists a few hundred thousand distinct CDR3 sequences, 8% to 10% of them singletons. The origin of this receptor is a human donor in good health (CMV status not recorded). Some clones in this sample may be carry-over from other donors' samples. The rearrangement uses TRBV6-1 and TRBJ2-1; either TRBD1 or TRBD2 may fit D (6 bases each). The specimen sequenced was PBMCs. CDR3 coding DNA: TGTGCCACCCCCGGAGGGGGTGTATACTCCTACAATGAGCAGTTCTTC. It encodes CATPGGGVYSYNEQFF.